Listed below are T cell receptor beta chains from one sample, sequenced in a study of OX40 agonist ivuxolimab in advanced cancers. Produced via immunoSEQ multiplex PCR; TCRdb's table is partial and in-frame only. The profile covers about 86,000 clones, with around nine tenths appearing a single time and approximately 1.5% taken by the ten largest. The sample was CD4+ or CD8+ T cells sorted from blood, taken in a trial of the OX40 agonist ivuxolimab. Every receptor here comes from an adult with an advanced solid tumor such as melanoma, head and neck, liver or kidney cancer. The CDR3 runs from the conserved cysteine through the conserved F or W. The D gene is left open where the match is weak. Size values are once, few and many counts, or a class for expanded clones, and some rows have none.

clone_size j_call cdr3_length v_call d_call cdr3_nt cdr3_aa
. TRBJ2-1 14 TRBV10-1 . TGCGCCAGCAGCCCACGGGCGGGAATTAATGAGCAGTTCTTC CASSPRAGINEQFF
. TRBJ1-1 13 TRBV19 . TGTGCCAGTAGTCCACAGGGGAACACTGAAGCTTTCTTT CASSPQGNTEAFF
. TRBJ1-1 15 TRBV28 . TGTGCCAGCAGTTTCCCGACAGTCCGCAACACTGAAGCTTTCTTT CASSFPTVRNTEAFF
. TRBJ2-7 19 TRBV28 TRBD2 TGTGCCAGCACCACGACGCGAGCGGGAGGACCCCCCCGCTCCTACGAGCAGTACTTC CASTTTRAGGPPRSYEQYF
. TRBJ1-5 14 TRBV6-5 . TGTGCCAGCAGTTATGCCAGGGACAATCAGCCCCAGCATTTT CASSYARDNQPQHF
. TRBJ2-2 13 TRBV5-4 . TGTGCCAGCAGCTTGGTCTACACCGGGGAGCTGTTTTTT CASSLVYTGELFF
. TRBJ1-2 16 TRBV5-1 . TGCGCCAGCAGCTTGGTTTTTGCGGGCCCAACAGGCGGCTACACCTTC CASSLVFAGPTGGYTF
once TRBJ1-6 14 TRBV2 TRBD1 TGTGCCAGCAGTGATCAGGGGGGAAATTCACCCCTCCACTTT CASSDQGGNSPLHF
. TRBJ1-1 12 TRBV10-3 . TGTGCCATCAGCGAAGACACCACAAAAGCTTTCTTT CAISEDTTKAFF
. TRBJ2-5 15 TRBV30 . TGTGCCTGGAGCGCCCTTACTAGCCCCCGGGAGACCCAGTACTTC CAWSALTSPRETQYF
. TRBJ2-1 22 TRBV4-1 . TGCGCCAGCAGCCAAGAGATTGGAGGGGCGGTTGGAGGGCCCCTCAATAGCGATGAGCAGTTCTTC CASSQEIGGAVGGPLNSDEQFF
once TRBJ1-4 16 TRBV5-1 . TGCGCCAGCAGCCGCTCAGGATCCGTAACTAATGAAAAACTGTTTTTT CASSRSGSVTNEKLFF
. TRBJ1-6 16 TRBV9 . TGTGCCAGCAGCGTAGGGGTTTCGGAGACAAATTCACCCCTCCACTTT CASSVGVSETNSPLHF
. TRBJ1-6 15 TRBV19 . TGTGCCAGTAGTATTACGGGAAGGGGGAATTCACCCCTCCACTTT CASSITGRGNSPLHF
once TRBJ2-1 15 TRBV7-8 . TGTGCCAGCAGCTTGGGGGCGGTCAGGTTCGATGAGCAGTTCTTC CASSLGAVRFDEQFF
. TRBJ2-5 13 TRBV10-3 . TGTGCCATCAGTCCCGAGGGGGGAGAGACCCAGTACTTC CAISPEGGETQYF
. TRBJ1-4 15 TRBV7-2 TRBD1 TGTGCCAGCAGATTGAACGGACAGGATAATGAAAAACTGTTTTTT CASRLNGQDNEKLFF
. TRBJ2-7 14 TRBV7-2 TRBD1 TGTGCCAGCGGTGGGACAGCAGACTTACGAGGGCAGTACTTC CASGGTADLRGQYF
. TRBJ1-2 14 TRBV28 . TGTGCCAGCAGTTTATCTGGGGAGGGGAGGCTATACACCTTC CASSLSGEGRLYTF
. TRBJ2-1 13 TRBV6-6 . TGTGCCAGCAGTTCCGAGAAGATCAATGAGCAGTTCTTC CASSSEKINEQFF
. TRBJ2-5 14 TRBV6-1 . TGTGCCAGCAGCCTATCACAGGGAGGCGAGACCCAGTACTTC CASSLSQGGETQYF
few TRBJ2-7 14 TRBV5-1 . TGCGCCAGCAGCTTGGGGCGGACAGCGGGGGAGCAGTACTTC CASSLGRTAGEQYF
. TRBJ2-3 16 TRBV15 TRBD2 TGTGCCACCAGCACCTGGGGGGGTGGAATGGCAGATACGCAGTATTTT CATSTWGGGMADTQYF
. TRBJ2-3 13 TRBV19 . TGTGCCAGTAGTATCCAGGGCGCAGATACGCAGTATTTT CASSIQGADTQYF
. TRBJ1-2 15 TRBV25-1 TRBD1 TGTGCCAGCAGTGATCCCGGGACAGCTAACTATGGCTACACCTTC CASSDPGTANYGYTF
. TRBJ2-7 14 TRBV18 TRBD1 TGTGCCAGCTCACAAGGACAGGGGACAAACGAGCAGTACTTC CASSQGQGTNEQYF
. TRBJ2-1 15 TRBV5-6 . TGTGCCAGCAGCCTGATAAAGGCCCCCCACAATGAGCAGTTCTTC CASSLIKAPHNEQFF
. TRBJ2-1 14 TRBV10-3 TRBD2 TGTGCCATCAAAAGCGACGGGAGGGCAAATGAGCAGTTCTTC CAIKSDGRANEQFF
few TRBJ2-3 14 TRBV19 . TGTGCCAGTAGTACAGATAGGGACGTCGATACGCAGTATTTT CASSTDRDVDTQYF